The sequence of this TCR beta chain was determined in a study of T cells in localized non-small cell lung cancer. The CDR3 contains 12 residues. Germline assignment: CDR1 LGHNT and CDR2 FRNRAP. In its sample, this clone is medium-sized (0.01 to 0.1%). Its antigen is undetermined. Broader study findings: For the top 100 tumor clones, a median around 61 also appeared in adjacent lung. With higher T cell density in blood came longer overall survival. In uninvolved adjacent lung, T cell clonality reached its highest value, exceeding tumor.

Assay used: immunoSEQ multiplex PCR; TCRdb lists only in-frame clones, some missing. The table records 2,300 or so clones, around 29% of them present only once. Sequenced material: lung tumor tissue, taken before any cancer treatment. V gene TRBV12-5 combines with J gene TRBJ1-2; D possibly corresponds to TRBD1 (6 bases). The TCR comes from a man aged 40 to 70 with stage III squamous cell lung carcinoma. CDR3 residues: CASTADSYGYTF. The CDR3 DNA reads TGTGCCAGCACCGCGGACAGCTATGGCTACACCTTC.